This T cell receptor (beta chain) was sequenced during a study of OX40 agonist ivuxolimab in advanced cancers. Study-level background: All patients had ivuxolimab intravenously every 2 weeks at 0.01 to 10 mg/kg. Partial response was recorded in three patients: one hepatocellular carcinoma and two cutaneous melanoma cases.

This table comes from immunoSEQ multiplex PCR, and its TCRdb copy is limited to in-frame clones, with some not included. Altogether tens of thousands of clones are present, around nine tenths being singletons, with the ten largest covering 0.25% to 0.35%. V shed 4 bases, J shed 10 bases, and the junction held 9 bases outside the gene matches. Per the germline V gene, CDR1 is SGHDN and CDR2 is FVKESK. The CDR3 runs to 15 residues. Autoimmune disease history or systemic immunosuppression was exclusionary. Here the sequenced sample was CD4+ or CD8+ T cells sorted from blood, taken in a trial of the OX40 agonist ivuxolimab. The sequence derives from an adult with an advanced solid tumor such as melanoma, head and neck, liver or kidney cancer. This chain connects TRBV14 to TRBJ1-6; 8 bases align to TRBD1. The CDR3 spells CASSLGQGRHSPLHF. As DNA, the CDR3 is TGTGCCAGCAGCCTAGGACAGGGCCGGCACTCACCCCTCCACTTT.